The 2 T cell receptor beta chains presented below share a single source sample, sequenced in a study of technical replicates of blood from a few donors. Sequenced by immunoSEQ multiplex PCR; TCRdb stores in-frame clones only, minus some. The sample has tens of thousands of clones, about 96% seen once. Sequencing used T cells isolated from PBMCs. All receptors derive from a human donor in good health.

The rearrangement links TRBV27 to TRBJ1-1, with D perhaps TRBD1 (5 bases). The CDR3 covers 15 residues. Germline V gene sequence: CDR1 MNHEY, CDR2 SMNVEV (reference sequence). The V gene lost 0 bases and the J gene lost 5 bases, with 13 bases spanning the gap. This CDR3 is CASSLSLGLGTEAFF. For the CDR3, the DNA is TGTGCCAGCAGTTTATCTTTGGGACTAGGGACTGAAGCTTTCTTT.

The chain recombines TRBV5-6 with TRBJ1-5; tentative D call: TRBD1 (6 bases). Germline CDR1 is SGHDT and CDR2 is YYEEEE. The V and J ends lost 3 bases and 8 bases respectively, with 15 bases between them. The CDR3 has 14 amino acids. CDR3 sequence (DNA): TGTGCCAGCAGCTCGACAGGCTCGACGGAGCCCCAGCATTTT. Translating it yields CASSSTGSTEPQHF.